This T cell receptor beta chain was observed in a study of T cells in Graves' hyperthyroidism and ophthalmopathy (dated by TCRdb to 2018 to 2020). Broadly, across the study: Peripheral blood was collected at initial diagnosis, before any treatment. A discovery cohort of 95 to 100 patients, 43 with Graves' ophthalmopathy and 55 to 60 with stable Graves' hyperthyroidism, was used to find distinguishing TCR V-J signatures. Prospective prediction of ophthalmopathy was tested in an independent validation cohort consisting of 18 hyperthyroidism patients and 15 or so patients who later progressed to ophthalmopathy. The 100 discovery patients were randomly divided into training and test sets at a 7:3 ratio. Thyroid tissue and blood T-cell repertoires from over 5 Graves' hyperthyroidism patients were also compared in the study. Once sampling was done, hyperthyroidism patients were given methimazole at a starting dose of 30 mg daily, whereas ophthalmopathy patients were given high-dose intravenous methylprednisolone. According to the paper, TCR Vbeta CDR3 sequencing was carried out on over 130 peripheral blood samples, which came from 40 to 45 ophthalmopathy, approximately 78 hyperthyroidism and roughly 17 progressor patients.

Hyperthyroidism patients were newly diagnosed, with disease duration under 2 months, and aged 18 to 65 years. Patients with uncontrolled infections, other autoimmune diseases, pregnancy or lactation were excluded. Clinical symptoms, serum thyroxine and TRAb, thyroid ultrasound, and orbital computed tomography formed the basis for the diagnoses. For progressor patients, blood was drawn at the first diagnosis of hyperthyroidism, before any ophthalmopathy symptoms had appeared. PBMCs were separated from approximately 9.9 ml of fresh peripheral blood using Ficoll-Paque density gradient centrifugation. Progressor patients were defined as those initially diagnosed with Graves' hyperthyroidism in whom ophthalmopathy developed during follow-up. Total RNA was extracted with Trizol reagent, and quality was checked on an Agilent 2100 Bioanalyzer. General conclusions and limits of the study: A model built on a 13 V-J signature distinguished ophthalmopathy from stable hyperthyroidism, reaching about 88% sensitivity and under 84% specificity in cross-validation and 80%/75% in testing. Most expanded thyroid clonotypes (frequency above 0.001) were also found in blood, which suggests that blood repertoires may mirror thyroid immune responses. No statistical method was used to set the sample size in advance, and investigators knew the group allocation. In validation, the model predicted progression to ophthalmopathy a median of about 6.8 months before onset, with roughly 71% sensitivity and 72.22% specificity.

This clonotype has at least ten counts. It lacks a known antigen. No base quality information exists; no much larger clone differs at one position. TCR beta CDR3 regions were amplified from RNA transcripts. For the first round of RT-PCR on the TCR CDR3, the HTBI primer set was used together with the Qiagen OneStep RT-PCR kit. Libraries were constructed in a second round of multiplex PCR, after which size selection and purification were performed. Sequencing of the libraries was done on an Illumina HiSeq2000 using paired-end 100 bp reads. In the paper's pipeline: SOAPnuke was used to process the raw data, removing reads that contained adapters or uncalled bases, had a mean Phred below 15, or lacked an exact match to the constant primer or identifier. High-quality paired reads were merged with COPE v1.2.5, and unique nucleotide sequences were defined as clonotypes. MiTCR v1.1 was used to align clonotypes to the IMGT TRBV, TRBD and TRBJ reference segments. The analysis was restricted to V-J combinations with a frequency above 0.0001, which together covered roughly 99% of the repertoires. A TCS score was defined as the ratio between F50 (clonal expansion) and ExV (chaos), using BLOSUM62-based TCRdist between CDR3 peptides within each V-J. Welch's t-statistics and random forest reduced 450 to 600 V-J features to roughly 13, which were used in a naive Bayes classifier (R e1071). TCRdb reprocessing: public reads trimmed at Q25 with fastp, clones called with MiXCR, in-frame beta chains kept. Duplicate CDR3 protein sequences are folded into a single record with the most common DNA and genes. For this entry, the V and J calls and clone size follow TCRdb and not the study's own pipeline. The sample yields roughly 150,000 distinct CDR3 sequences; about 9.4% were counted once. Approximately 20% of the sample is held by the ten biggest clonotypes.

Cut back by 5 bases and 1 base, the V and J ends lie 6 bases apart. CDR1 is given as MDHEN and CDR2 as SYDVKM, both from the germline V gene. Counted from cysteine to phenylalanine, this CDR3 has 12 amino acids. CDR3 DNA is the only sequence kept; it has 36 bases, read in frame from the first base. In this chain, TRBV28 is recombined with TRBJ2-7; the D gene assignment is ambiguous. Material for sequencing was blood. The sequence was obtained from a woman younger than 30 with Graves' hyperthyroidism that later progressed to Graves' ophthalmopathy. The bases are TGTGCCAGCAGTGAAACTTCCTACGAGCAGTACTTC. It is translated as CASSETSYEQYF.